These 13 T cell receptor beta chains came from one sample sequenced in a study of radiotherapy plus CTLA-4 blockade in lung cancer. The table came from immunoSEQ multiplex PCR; TCRdb's copy has only in-frame clones and leaves some out. Of 80,000 to 95,000 clones listed, 83% are singletons. The sample consisted of peripheral blood, taken from a patient treated with radiotherapy plus ipilimumab. All receptors derive from a human donor with non-small cell lung cancer who had stable disease on radiotherapy plus ipilimumab.

This clone was recorded once. This chain connects TRBV4-1 to TRBJ1-4; no firm D call. Germline V gene data show CDR1 as MGHRA and CDR2 as YSYEKL. The germline V and J ends were trimmed by 2 bases and 1 base, with 14 bases remaining between them. The CDR3 loop spans 17 amino acids. As DNA, the CDR3 is TGCGCCAGCAGCCAACTTCCCTCGAGGGTAACTAATGAAAAACTGTTTTTT. It specifies CASSQLPSRVTNEKLFF.

The chain has TRBV10-3 and TRBJ1-1, with 8 bases aligning to TRBD1. The CDR3 totals 12 residues. The germline V gene has CDR1 ENHRY and CDR2 SYGVKD. V dropped 7 bases and J dropped 7; count of bases not matched to a gene: 5. CDR3 sequence: CAINPGGSEAFF. The CDR3 DNA reads as TGTGCCATCAACCCAGGGGGCAGTGAAGCTTTCTTT.

The gene calls are TRBV5-5 and TRBJ2-7; 8 bases map to TRBD2. Germline CDR1 SGHKS, CDR2 YYEKEE (reference sequence). V shed 0 bases and J 2 bases; nucleotides not matched to a gene: 4. The CDR3 length is 15 residues. For the CDR3, the DNA is TGTGCCAGCAGCTTGGAGCGGGGGAAAACCTACGAGCAGTACTTC. Translating it yields CASSLERGKTYEQYF.

A single count supports this clone. The CDR3 region is CAWSRSNTGELFF. In DNA form, the CDR3 reads TGTGCCTGGAGTCGGTCGAACACCGGGGAGCTGTTTTTT. V gene TRBV30 combines with J gene TRBJ2-2; D unresolved. Germline V gene data show CDR1 as GTSNPN and CDR2 as SVGIG (reference sequence). The CDR3 is 13 amino acids. V was trimmed by 2 bases and J by 0 bases, leaving 4 bases between them.

J is TRBJ2-1 and V is TRBV6-1; D gene ambiguous. Trimming left V 6 bases short and J 0 bases short, with 6 bases between. Germline V CDR1 and CDR2: MNHNS, SASEGT. This CDR3 has 13 amino acids. The CDR3 bases are TGTGCCAGCAGGATGGGCTCCTACAATGAGCAGTTCTTC. This sequence encodes CASRMGSYNEQFF.

The rearrangement joins TRBV7-9 to TRBJ1-1; D is uncertain. The germline V gene has CDR1 SEHNR and CDR2 FQNEAQ (reference sequence). V was trimmed by 5 bases and J by 2 bases, leaving 12 bases between them. The CDR3 extends over 14 amino acids. DNA of the CDR3: TGTGCCAGCAGCCTACTCTCCCTTAACACTGAAGCTTTCTTT. It codes for CASSLLSLNTEAFF.

This chain joins TRBV7-9 and TRBJ2-7; TRBD1 aligns across 8 bases. Germline CDR1 and CDR2: SEHNR and FQNEAQ (reference sequence). Trimming took 4 bases from V and 3 from J; bases not matched to a gene: 8. The CDR3 runs to 15 residues. CDR3 protein: CASSSKGQEGYEQYF. CDR3 bases: TGTGCCAGCAGCTCGAAGGGACAGGAGGGCTACGAGCAGTACTTC.

This clone was seen a handful of times. This rearrangement joins TRBV5-1 to TRBJ2-4, with 10 bases matching TRBD1. The CDR3 loop spans 17 amino acids. Trimming cost V 0 bases and J 1 base; bases outside gene matches: 4. Per germline, CDR1 SGHRS and CDR2 YFSETQ. The CDR3 sequence is CASSLAWTGGAKNIQYF. DNA for the CDR3: TGCGCCAGCAGCTTGGCATGGACAGGGGGGGCCAAAAACATTCAGTACTTC.

V usage is TRBV6-6 and J usage is TRBJ1-2; tentative D call: TRBD1 (6 bases). CDR1 and CDR2 from the germline V gene are MNHNY and SVGAGI (reference sequence). V was trimmed by 6 bases and J by 8 bases, leaving 16 bases between them. The CDR3 extends over 13 amino acids. This CDR3 reads CASSQGTVGGYTF. CDR3 nucleotide sequence: TGTGCCAGCAGCCAGGGGACCGTGGGCGGCTACACCTTC.

This clone was detected only a few times. V is TRBV5-4 and J is TRBJ1-6, with D hard to call. Germline V CDR1 and CDR2: SGHNT, YYREEE (reference sequence). Trimming shortened V by 3 bases and J by 6 bases, and 16 bases separated the two germline ends. The CDR3 runs 16 residues. The CDR3 nucleotides are TGTGCCAGCAGCTCGAGCCCGGGCGTGGTTAATTCACCCCTCCACTTT. As protein: CASSSSPGVVNSPLHF.

The chain joins TRBV18 to TRBJ1-2, with TRBD1 matching 7 bases. The CDR3 is 15 residues long. Unmatched junction bases numbered 11, after V lost 2 bases and J lost 8 bases. Per germline, CDR1 KGHSH and CDR2 LQKENI. The CDR3 sequence is CASSPNAGGGRGYTF. The CDR3 DNA is TGTGCCAGCTCACCAAATGCGGGAGGGGGCCGCGGCTACACCTTC.

The chain has TRBV7-9 and TRBJ2-7; 7 positions match TRBD1. The CDR3 contains 15 residues. With V trimmed by 5 bases and J by 2 bases, 9 bases remained unmatched. Germline lookup yields CDR1 SEHNR and CDR2 FQNEAQ (reference sequence). CDR3 nucleotide sequence: TGTGCCAGCAGCGGTTTGGACAGGAAGACCTACGAGCAGTACTTC. Translation gives CASSGLDRKTYEQYF.

V and J are TRBV7-3 and TRBJ2-2; 10 nucleotides align to TRBD1. CDR3 length: 17 residues. Germline trimming cut 1 base from V and 3 bases from J; bases unmatched to any gene: 5. CDR1 SGHTA and CDR2 FQGTGA come from the germline V gene. The CDR3 protein is CASSLNPGQGYTGELFF. The DNA of the CDR3 is TGTGCCAGCAGCTTAAACCCGGGACAGGGGTACACCGGGGAGCTGTTTTTT.